A selection of T cell receptor beta chains follows, all from one sample in a study of CD8+ T cells in alopecia areata. This table comes from immunoSEQ multiplex PCR, and its TCRdb copy is limited to in-frame clones, with some not included. The sample carries about 180,000 clones, roughly 50% recorded once. This specimen consisted of CD8+ T cells sorted from blood, obtained at week 24, from a patient treated with tofacitinib. The origin of the receptors is a human donor with alopecia areata. The CDR3 runs from the conserved cysteine through the conserved F or W. A D gene is named only where the DNA matches it firmly. Some rows have no size entry. The others give once, few or many, or a class for an expanded clone.

DNA: TGCGCCAGCAGCCAAGATCAGGGGAATGACTATGGCTACACCTTC
CDR3: CASSQDQGNDYGYTF
D: .
V: TRBV4-3
size: .
J: TRBJ1-2

DNA: TGTGCCTGGAGTGGGGCCGGGGGCTACGAGCAGTACTTC
CDR3: CAWSGAGGYEQYF
D: .
V: TRBV30
size: .
J: TRBJ2-7

DNA: TGTGCCTGGACCCCCCGACCCCAGGGTTCGACTGAAGCTTTCTTT
CDR3: CAWTPRPQGSTEAFF
D: .
V: TRBV30
size: few
J: TRBJ1-1

DNA: TGTGCCTGGAGTGGTGGTAGTCCGGCTGATGGCTACACCTTC
CDR3: CAWSGGSPADGYTF
D: .
V: TRBV30
size: .
J: TRBJ1-2

DNA: TGTGCCAGCAGTGGGGCGAGAGGGGCGAACAATGAGCAGTTCTTC
CDR3: CASSGARGANNEQFF
D: .
V: TRBV27
size: once
J: TRBJ2-1

DNA: TGTGCCTGGACTGACAGGGGAACTGAAGCTTTCTTT
CDR3: CAWTDRGTEAFF
D: TRBD1
V: TRBV30
size: few
J: TRBJ1-1

DNA: TGTGCCTGGAGTGTACCTTGGGACAATTCAGGCGGCTACACCTTC
CDR3: CAWSVPWDNSGGYTF
D: .
V: TRBV30
size: few
J: TRBJ1-2

DNA: TGTGCCAGTAGTATTGACAACTACTACAATGAGCAGTTCTTC
CDR3: CASSIDNYYNEQFF
D: .
V: TRBV19
size: few
J: TRBJ2-1

DNA: TGCGCCAGCAGCCAAAAGCGGGGGCCATACAATGAGCAGTTCTTC
CDR3: CASSQKRGPYNEQFF
D: TRBD2
V: TRBV4-3
size: few
J: TRBJ2-1

DNA: TGTGCCTGGAGTGTATCTCGGGGCTACTATGGCTACACCTTC
CDR3: CAWSVSRGYYGYTF
D: .
V: TRBV30
size: .
J: TRBJ1-2

DNA: TGTGCCAGCTCACGGACAGGGGGAAGGTTAACTGAAGCTTTCTTT
CDR3: CASSRTGGRLTEAFF
D: TRBD1
V: TRBV18
size: .
J: TRBJ1-1

DNA: TGTGCCATCAGTGAGTCGGCAGGGAGGCACACTGAAGCTTTCTTT
CDR3: CAISESAGRHTEAFF
D: .
V: TRBV10-3
size: .
J: TRBJ1-1

DNA: TGCAGCGTGACCCGGGACTGGGGAGATACGCAGTATTTT
CDR3: CSVTRDWGDTQYF
D: .
V: TRBV29-1
size: .
J: TRBJ2-3

DNA: TGTGCCAGCAGGCGAGGGCGGGGAAGCGGCTCACCCCTCCACTTT
CDR3: CASRRGRGSGSPLHF
D: .
V: TRBV5-6
size: few
J: TRBJ1-6

DNA: TGTGCCAGCAGACCGAAAGCCGGGACTAGCGGGGTTGAGCAGTTCTTC
CDR3: CASRPKAGTSGVEQFF
D: TRBD2
V: TRBV7-6
size: .
J: TRBJ2-1

DNA: TGTGCCAGCAGCTTAGCGAAACCTGAAGCTTTCTTT
CDR3: CASSLAKPEAFF
D: .
V: TRBV7-8
size: .
J: TRBJ1-1

DNA: TGTGCCAGTTCAGCGCGGTGGGAGCTGTTTTTT
CDR3: CASSARWELFF
D: .
V: TRBV19
size: few
J: TRBJ2-2

DNA: TGTGCCAGCAGCTTTTTTGGGGGTAACTATGGCTACACCTTC
CDR3: CASSFFGGNYGYTF
D: .
V: TRBV5-4
size: .
J: TRBJ1-2

DNA: TGTGCCAGCAGTTACTCGAGTGGGTGGGAGCAGTACTTC
CDR3: CASSYSSGWEQYF
D: .
V: TRBV6-6
size: .
J: TRBJ2-7

DNA: TGTGCCAGCCGCGGGTTATTCGGGGCCAACGTCCTGACTTTC
CDR3: CASRGLFGANVLTF
D: .
V: TRBV6-5
size: .
J: TRBJ2-6

DNA: TGTGCCAGCAGCATTGAATACGAGCAGTACTTC
CDR3: CASSIEYEQYF
D: .
V: TRBV7-8
size: .
J: TRBJ2-7

DNA: TGTGCCAGCTGGGGCAGGGGGGTCACTGAAGCTTTCTTT
CDR3: CASWGRGVTEAFF
D: TRBD1
V: TRBV2
size: few
J: TRBJ1-1

DNA: TGCAGCGTTGAAGAGACAAGGACAGGGGCCACCTTC
CDR3: CSVEETRTGATF
D: TRBD1
V: TRBV29-1
size: .
J: TRBJ1-2

DNA: TGTGCCAGCAGAGGGATCGGGGCTGCAGATACGCAGTATTTT
CDR3: CASRGIGAADTQYF
D: .
V: TRBV6-6
size: few
J: TRBJ2-3

DNA: TGCAGCGTTGAACAACAGGGGGAGGCTTTCTTT
CDR3: CSVEQQGEAFF
D: TRBD1
V: TRBV29-1
size: .
J: TRBJ1-1

DNA: TGTGCCAGCAGCGTGAACAATGAGCAGTTCTTC
CDR3: CASSVNNEQFF
D: .
V: TRBV7-3
size: once
J: TRBJ2-1

DNA: TGTGCCAGCAGCAAAGAAGAGAGGGGAGGTCAGCCCCAGCATTTT
CDR3: CASSKEERGGQPQHF
D: .
V: TRBV21-1
size: few
J: TRBJ1-5

DNA: TGTGCCAGCCATGGCGGGGAGCTGTTTTTT
CDR3: CASHGGELFF
D: .
V: TRBV7-9
size: few
J: TRBJ2-2

DNA: TGTGCCTGGTCAGGGGTTGCTGAAGCTTTCTTT
CDR3: CAWSGVAEAFF
D: .
V: TRBV30
size: .
J: TRBJ1-1

DNA: TGTGCCAGCAGCCCCCGGGACAGGGTCGTAGAGACCCAGTACTTC
CDR3: CASSPRDRVVETQYF
D: TRBD1
V: TRBV5-4
size: .
J: TRBJ2-5

DNA: TGTGCCTGGAGTGTCTCACACTACAATGAGCAGTTCTTC
CDR3: CAWSVSHYNEQFF
D: .
V: TRBV30
size: .
J: TRBJ2-1

DNA: TGCGCCAGCAGCCAAGATTCGCGACTAGTTGGCACCGGGGAGCTGTTTTTT
CDR3: CASSQDSRLVGTGELFF
D: .
V: TRBV4-3
size: .
J: TRBJ2-2

DNA: TGTGCCAGCAGTCACGGGAACAATGAGCAGTTCTTC
CDR3: CASSHGNNEQFF
D: .
V: TRBV25-1
size: .
J: TRBJ2-1

DNA: TGTGCCAGCAGCTTGTTCTCGGGGGGGCTCACAGATACGCAGTATTTT
CDR3: CASSLFSGGLTDTQYF
D: TRBD2
V: TRBV5-4
size: .
J: TRBJ2-3

DNA: TGTGCCAGCAGAATGGACGGGAAAGAGACCCAGTACTTC
CDR3: CASRMDGKETQYF
D: .
V: TRBV28
size: few
J: TRBJ2-5

DNA: TGTGCCAGCAGCGGGACAGGGGGAGGCACAGATACGCAGTATTTT
CDR3: CASSGTGGGTDTQYF
D: TRBD1
V: TRBV9
size: once
J: TRBJ2-3

DNA: TGTGCCAGCAGTTACTATGGGACAGCCACCGGGGAGCTGTTTTTT
CDR3: CASSYYGTATGELFF
D: TRBD1
V: TRBV6-5
size: .
J: TRBJ2-2

DNA: TGTGCCAGCAGCGTAGACCCCTGGCCGTACTCCTACGAGCAGTACTTC
CDR3: CASSVDPWPYSYEQYF
D: .
V: TRBV9
size: .
J: TRBJ2-7

DNA: TGTGCCAGCAGTTTAGCCTGGAGGGATAATCAGCCCCAGCATTTT
CDR3: CASSLAWRDNQPQHF
D: .
V: TRBV27
size: .
J: TRBJ1-5

DNA: TGCAGCGTTGATAAATACGAGCAGTACTTC
CDR3: CSVDKYEQYF
D: .
V: TRBV29-1
size: few
J: TRBJ2-7

DNA: TGTGCCAGCAGCAATTCAAAGGACAGGGTCTACAATGAGCAGTTCTTC
CDR3: CASSNSKDRVYNEQFF
D: TRBD1
V: TRBV7-9
size: .
J: TRBJ2-1

DNA: TGCAGCGTTGTAGGATGGGACTCCGGCTACACCTTC
CDR3: CSVVGWDSGYTF
D: .
V: TRBV29-1
size: few
J: TRBJ1-2

DNA: TGCAGCGTTGGTGGAAATACGCAGTATTTT
CDR3: CSVGGNTQYF
D: .
V: TRBV29-1
size: .
J: TRBJ2-3

DNA: TGTGCCAGCACTGGACAGGGTAAAGTGGGCTACACCTTC
CDR3: CASTGQGKVGYTF
D: TRBD1
V: TRBV27
size: .
J: TRBJ1-2

DNA: TGTGCCAGCAGCCAAGAGGGAGGGCCTCCTGCCTTC
CDR3: CASSQEGGPPAF
D: .
V: TRBV14
size: .
J: TRBJ1-2

DNA: TGTGCCAGCAGCGATGACGCCGAAGAGACCCAGTACTTC
CDR3: CASSDDAEETQYF
D: .
V: TRBV7-2
size: few
J: TRBJ2-5

DNA: TGCGCCAGCAGCCAAGATCGAACGGGTGAAGCTTTCTTT
CDR3: CASSQDRTGEAFF
D: .
V: TRBV4-3
size: .
J: TRBJ1-1

DNA: TGTGCCTGGAGTGTCGGGGGGCGAAACACTGAAGCTTTCTTT
CDR3: CAWSVGGRNTEAFF
D: .
V: TRBV30
size: .
J: TRBJ1-1

DNA: TGTGCCAGCAGCCCTCCCGGGTCTAGCACAGATACGCAGTATTTT
CDR3: CASSPPGSSTDTQYF
D: .
V: TRBV7-9
size: .
J: TRBJ2-3

DNA: TGTGCCAGCAGCCCTAGAAGGACAGGAGCCTACAATGAGCAGTTCTTC
CDR3: CASSPRRTGAYNEQFF
D: TRBD1
V: TRBV9
size: few
J: TRBJ2-1

DNA: TGTGCCAGCAGCTTAGGAGTTTACGGGGCGAACACTGAAGCTTTCTTT
CDR3: CASSLGVYGANTEAFF
D: .
V: TRBV13
size: .
J: TRBJ1-1

DNA: TGTGCCAGCAGCCCTGGCAGTGCCTACGAGCAGTACTTC
CDR3: CASSPGSAYEQYF
D: .
V: TRBV7-9
size: .
J: TRBJ2-7

DNA: TGTGCCAGCAGCTCGGACAGGGGGGCCAAAAACATTCAGTACTTC
CDR3: CASSSDRGAKNIQYF
D: TRBD1
V: TRBV11-2
size: .
J: TRBJ2-4

DNA: TGCAGCGTTGAGGGTGTCCGCTCCTACAATGAGCAGTTCTTC
CDR3: CSVEGVRSYNEQFF
D: .
V: TRBV29-1
size: .
J: TRBJ2-1

DNA: TGCGCCAGCAGCCAAGATTTCCTAACTAGGAGCGGCTACAATGAGCAGTTCTTC
CDR3: CASSQDFLTRSGYNEQFF
D: .
V: TRBV4-3
size: .
J: TRBJ2-1

DNA: TGCGCCAGCAGTCTGACCGGGAGTCCGAACGAGCAGTACTTC
CDR3: CASSLTGSPNEQYF
D: .
V: TRBV5-1
size: .
J: TRBJ2-7

DNA: TGTGCCAGCAGCTTAGGGGGGGTATACGAAAAACTGTTTTTT
CDR3: CASSLGGVYEKLFF
D: .
V: TRBV7-8
size: few
J: TRBJ1-4

DNA: TGTGCCACCAGCAGAGAGGGTCCCTATGGCTACACCTTC
CDR3: CATSREGPYGYTF
D: .
V: TRBV15
size: .
J: TRBJ1-2

DNA: TGCGCCAGCAGCGAGGGCTACGGCACCACCTTC
CDR3: CASSEGYGTTF
D: .
V: TRBV5-1
size: .
J: TRBJ1-2